Shown below are 11 T cell receptor beta chains from a single sample sequenced in a study of Japanese encephalitis immunity and Zika vaccine responses. TCRdb reanalysed the 5' RACE reads using MiXCR and keeps one entry per CDR3 protein. Of around 400 distinct CDR3 sequences listed, roughly 7.4% are singletons. PBMCs were CFSE-labeled and cultured for less than seven days with peptide pools at 0.9 to 1 ug/mL each. Live CD56-CD19-CD16-CD3+CD4+ cells with low CFSE were sorted unfixed as proliferating CD4 T cells. Sample: antigen-activated CD4+ T cells from blood, cultured, taken during a Zika inactivated vaccine study. These receptors all come from an adult woman who received an inactivated Zika virus vaccine.

This clonotype counts as medium-sized. The rearrangement joins TRBV6-2 or TRBV6-3 to TRBJ1-3, with D perhaps TRBD1 (6 bases). This CDR3 comprises 17 residues. CDR1 is MNHEY, CDR2 SVGEGT, per germline. Trimming stripped 5 bases from V and 0 bases from J, with 17 bases between. The DNA for the CDR3 is TGTGCCAGCAGTACCGGACAGCTATTCCACTCTGGAAACACCATATATTTT. It specifies CASSTGQLFHSGNTIYF.

The chain uses TRBV6-6 and TRBJ2-2; 11 nucleotides match TRBD2. After removal of 4 bases from V and 3 bases from J, the junction contained 10 bases not matched to a gene. The CDR3 runs 18 residues. The V gene's germline CDR1 is MNHNY and CDR2 SVGAGI (reference sequence). CDR3 sequence reads: CASSSTSGKLADTGELFF. The CDR3 coding sequence is TGTGCCAGCAGTTCGACTAGCGGGAAATTGGCGGACACCGGGGAGCTGTTTTTT.

This clonotype is medium-sized by share. This sequence joins TRBV9 and TRBJ1-5, with 9 nucleotides matching TRBD1. Germline V gives CDR1 SGDLS, CDR2 YYNGEE. V lost 1 base, J lost 5 bases, and 7 bases stayed unmatched. The CDR3 has 16 residues. CDR3 coding DNA: TGTGCCAGCAGCGTACACAGGGGGCATAGGGATCAGCCCCAGCATTTT. Its translation: CASSVHRGHRDQPQHF.

In this sample, this clonotype is large. The chain uses TRBV7-3 and TRBJ2-1; 9 positions agree with TRBD2. Germline lookup yields CDR1 SGHTA and CDR2 FQGTGA. The CDR3 spans 15 residues. With 1 base clipped from V and 4 bases from J, the junction kept 2 bases outside the gene matches. The DNA of the CDR3 is TGTGCCAGCAGCTTAAGGACTAGCGAATACAATGAGCAGTTCTTC. Translated: CASSLRTSEYNEQFF.

By sample share, this clonotype is large (0.1 to 1%). This rearrangement joins TRBV7-9 to TRBJ2-2, with D possibly matching TRBD1 (5 bases). Germline loops: CDR1 SEHNR, CDR2 FQNEAQ (reference sequence). This CDR3 comprises 15 residues. The V end lost 2 bases, the J end lost 5 bases, and 12 bases lay between the germline ends. This CDR3 is CASSLMHSGTGELFF. Written as DNA, the CDR3 is TGTGCCAGCAGCTTAATGCACTCAGGGACCGGGGAGCTGTTTTTT.

This clonotype ranks as large. The rearrangement uses TRBV12-3 or TRBV12-4 and TRBJ2-1; TRBD1 matches at 8 bases. This CDR3 is 15 amino acids long. Trimming removed 5 bases from V and 7 bases from J; junction bases left unmatched: 10. The CDR3 spells CASSEQGGGSNEQFF. The CDR3 coding sequence is TGTGCCAGCAGTGAACAGGGGGGTGGTTCGAATGAGCAGTTCTTC.

This clonotype rates as medium-sized. The chain joins TRBV7-2 to TRBJ2-2, with 9 bases matching TRBD1. With 2 bases clipped from V and 7 bases from J, the junction kept 17 bases outside the gene matches. The CDR3 is made up of 19 amino acids. Germline lookup yields CDR1 SGHTA and CDR2 FQGNSA. The CDR3 region is CASSLSLGTHRGRGGELFF. As DNA, the CDR3 is TGTGCCAGCAGCTTAAGTTTGGGGACCCACAGGGGGCGAGGCGGGGAGCTGTTTTTT.

In its sample, this clonotype was seen a few times. V and J are TRBV20-1 and TRBJ2-2; the match to TRBD2 covers 7 bases. Germline V lookup: CDR1 DFQATT, CDR2 SNEGSKA (reference sequence). This CDR3 spans 14 amino acids. V dropped 4 bases and J dropped 5; count of bases not matched to a gene: 7. The CDR3 nucleotides are TGCAGTGCTAAGAGGGCTAGCGGAACCGGGGAGCTGTTTTTT. It yields the protein CSAKRASGTGELFF.

This clonotype is categorized as large. V usage is TRBV12-5 and J usage is TRBJ2-3; no clear D gene. This CDR3 is 13 amino acids long. Germline lookup yields CDR1 LGHNT and CDR2 FRNRAP. Deletions cut 10 bases from V and 1 base from J, with 12 bases between. DNA for the CDR3: TGTGCTACGGCGGCAGATGGCACAGATACGCAGTATTTT. Amino acid sequence: CATAADGTDTQYF.

This clonotype is judged medium-sized. The V call is TRBV6-1, the J call TRBJ2-5, with D tentatively TRBD1 (5 bases). Per germline, CDR1 MNHNS and CDR2 SASEGT. Between the trimmed V and J ends, which lost 6 bases and 13 bases, there was a span of 18 bases. There are 12 residues in the CDR3. The CDR3 loop is CASSVTDSRPYF. In DNA form, the CDR3 reads TGTGCCAGCAGCGTTACTGACAGTCGACCGTACTTC.

This clonotype was recorded at least ten times. The CDR3 reads CAWSVRLGLGDTEAFF. CDR3 nucleotide sequence: TGTGCCTGGAGTGTGAGATTAGGACTGGGGGACACTGAAGCTTTCTTT. The chain is built from TRBV30 and TRBJ1-1, with a tentative D call TRBD1 (5 bases). The CDR3 consists of 16 residues. V was trimmed by 0 bases and J by 3 bases, leaving 17 bases between them. Germline-derived CDR1 and CDR2 are GTSNPN and SVGIG (reference sequence).